These 15 T cell receptor beta chains originate from one sample sequenced in a study of cytomegalovirus exposure and HLA in healthy donors. Primers for the PCR totalled 60 Vbeta and 13 Jbeta. TCRdb keeps only in-frame clones here, not all; method: immunoSEQ multiplex PCR. The profile shows tens of thousands of clones, under 80% of them singletons. The sample consisted of PBMCs. The receptor set was obtained from a woman aged 25 to 39 in good health and CMV-seronegative.

The chain couples TRBV5-1 to TRBJ1-4; 7 nucleotides match TRBD1. Germline assignment: CDR1 SGHRS and CDR2 YFSETQ. J was trimmed by 5 bases and V by 7 bases; bases with no gene match: 8. This CDR3 region has 14 residues. CDR3 amino acids: CASGRDSTNEKLFF. CDR3 DNA: TGCGCCAGCGGCAGGGACAGCACAAATGAAAAACTGTTTTTT.

This chain uses TRBV5-6 with TRBJ2-5; TRBD2 matches 9 bases. The germline gives CDR1 SGHDT, CDR2 YYEEEE. The V and J ends lost 0 bases and 1 base, in that order; junction bases with no gene match: 7. The CDR3 contains 17 residues. CDR3 DNA sequence: TGTGCCAGCAGCTTGGCGGGTAGCGGGGGCCTCCAAGAGACCCAGTACTTC. Encoded protein: CASSLAGSGGLQETQYF.

V gene TRBV29-1 combines with J gene TRBJ2-1; TRBD2 matches at 14 bases. J gave up 7 bases and V 5 bases, and 10 bases lay outside the gene matches. CDR1 SQVTM and CDR2 ANQGSEA come from the germline V gene. CDR3 length: 16 residues. CDR3: CSVWGGLAGVINEQFF. In DNA form, the CDR3 reads TGCAGCGTTTGGGGGGGACTAGCGGGAGTTATAAATGAGCAGTTCTTC.

The V call is TRBV30, the J call TRBJ2-5, with 8 bases that match TRBD1. The DNA end is a closer match to TRBJ2-7, so the J assignment may be wrong. Germline-derived CDR1 and CDR2 are GTSNPN and SVGIG (reference sequence). The length of the CDR3 is 12 residues. The CDR3 loop is CAWSRTGYEQYF. CDR3 in DNA: TGTGCCTGGAGTAGGACAGGGTACGAGCAGTACTTC.

The gene calls are TRBV11-2 and TRBJ1-1; 11 bases are shared with TRBD1. The CDR3 runs to 14 residues. Germline loops: CDR1 SGHAT, CDR2 FQNNGV. J gave up 5 bases and V 4 bases, and 3 bases lay outside the gene matches. CDR3 coding DNA: TGTGCCAGCAGCTCCGGACAGGGGGCGACTGAAGCTTTCTTT. Translating gives CASSSGQGATEAFF.

The chain is built from TRBV15 and TRBJ2-2, with a possible D match to TRBD2 (5 bases). Germline CDR1 is LNHNV and CDR2 is YYDKDF (reference sequence). Trimming took 1 base from V and 3 from J, leaving 12 bases between them. The CDR3 has 16 amino acids. The CDR3 DNA reads TGTGCCACCAGCAGAGGCGCGGGCGCGGACACCGGGGAGCTGTTTTTT. It specifies CATSRGAGADTGELFF. Together with reference TRBV15 and TRBJ2-2, the CDR3 gives the full variable domain: DAMVIQNPRYQVTQFGKPVTLSCSQTLNHNVMYWYQQKSSQAPKLLFHYYDKDFNNEADTPDNFQSRRPNTSFCFLDIRSPGLGDTAMYLCATSRGAGADTGELFFGEGSRLTVL.

This clone was detected only a few times. The chain links TRBV5-1 to TRBJ2-7; 7 nucleotides align to TRBD1. In germline, CDR1 is SGHRS, CDR2 YFSETQ. After removal of 0 bases from V and 6 bases from J, the junction contained 6 bases not matched to a gene. This CDR3 region has 14 residues. CDR3 DNA: TGCGCCAGCAGCTTGGTGACAGGGTCAGGCGAGCAGTACTTC. It translates to CASSLVTGSGEQYF.

The chain links TRBV5-4 to TRBJ1-1; possible D gene TRBD1, 5 bases. V gave up 0 bases and J gave up 0 bases, with 12 bases separating them. The CDR3 runs to 16 residues. Germline CDR1 is SGHNT and CDR2 is YYREEE (reference sequence). The CDR3 sequence is CASSLGAGNLNTEAFF. The CDR3 region has the DNA TGTGCCAGCAGCTTGGGTGCAGGGAACTTGAACACTGAAGCTTTCTTT. Drawing the rest from reference TRBV5-4 and TRBJ1-1, the complete variable domain is ETGVTQSPTHLIKTRGQQVTLRCSSQSGHNTVSWYQQALGQGPQFIFQYYREEENGRGNFPPRFSGLQFPNYSSELNVNALELDDSALYLCASSLGAGNLNTEAFFGQGTRLTVV.

This sequence joins TRBV2 and TRBJ2-3, with a tentative D call TRBD2 (6 bases). V lost 5 bases and J lost 2, with 11 bases in between. Germline-derived CDR1 and CDR2 are SNHLY and FYNNEI. The CDR3 is made up of 14 amino acids. CDR3 sequence: CASSPGLFTDTQYF. DNA of the CDR3: TGTGCCAGCAGTCCGGGACTCTTCACAGATACGCAGTATTTT.

In its sample, this clone was seen a few times. The chain recombines TRBV2 with TRBJ1-1; D is possibly TRBD1 (5 bases). The germline gives CDR1 SNHLY, CDR2 FYNNEI. This CDR3 comprises 11 residues. V lost 2 bases to trimming and J lost 7 bases, with 5 bases between them. The CDR3 is CASSEQGEAFF. The DNA of the CDR3 is TGTGCCAGCAGTGAACAGGGTGAAGCTTTCTTT.

The chain couples TRBV4-1 to TRBJ1-5; no clear D. Germline V lookup: CDR1 MGHRA, CDR2 YSYEKL. The CDR3 is 14 residues long. V lost 3 bases and J lost 8, with 14 bases in between. In DNA, the CDR3 is TGCGCCAGCAGCCAGGTCGCACGGGGTGAGCCCCAGCATTTT. This encodes CASSQVARGEPQHF.

In DNA form, the CDR3 reads TGCGCCAGCAGCTTCCTCGAGCAGTACTTC. This translates into CASSFLEQYF. This chain uses TRBV10-1 with TRBJ2-7; no definite D call. This CDR3 is built from 10 residues. From germline, CDR1 is WNHNN and CDR2 SYGVQD (reference sequence). With 6 bases removed from V and 6 bases from J, the gap between germline ends came to 6 bases.

This clone occurred a few times. The chain is built from TRBV28 and TRBJ2-5; 10 bases agree with TRBD1. CDR3 length: 13 amino acids. V gave up 5 bases and J gave up 9 bases; unmatched junction bases: 6. Germline V lookup: CDR1 MDHEN, CDR2 SYDVKM. CDR3 residues: CASSTRQGAAQYF. The CDR3, as DNA: TGTGCCAGCAGTACGAGACAGGGGGCGGCCCAGTACTTC.

V is TRBV6-1 and J is TRBJ2-3; 7 bases agree with TRBD1. There are 14 residues in the CDR3. Trimming removed 7 bases from V and 1 base from J; junction bases left unmatched: 5. Germline loops: CDR1 MNHNS, CDR2 SASEGT. CDR3 protein: CASKVGGGTDTQYF. Here the CDR3 DNA reads TGTGCCAGCAAGGTAGGGGGCGGCACAGATACGCAGTATTTT.

A few counts support this clone. V usage is TRBV14 and J usage is TRBJ2-7; perhaps TRBD1 as D (6 bases). The germline gives CDR1 SGHDN, CDR2 FVKESK. V lost 8 bases, J lost 3 bases, and 8 bases lay in between. The CDR3 covers 11 residues. CDR3 in DNA: TGTGCCAGCGGACAGCGCTACGAGCAGTACTTC. Protein product: CASGQRYEQYF.